This T cell receptor beta chain was observed in a study of blood T cell repertoires in COVID-19. Study-level background: Collection of acute and convalescent COVID-19 samples took place in the United States, Italy and Spain. PBMCs, B-cell-depleted T cells, or T cells provided the cDNA or gDNA that made up the material.

In the original workflow: It was from reference gene primer amplification that nucleated cell counts were estimated. Libraries were prepared by immunoSEQ multiplex PCR; TCRdb keeps only in-frame clonotypes and omits some of them. V, J and clone size are taken as reported in that table, and D and trimming were inferred from the DNA itself. The sample records around 300,000 clones, over 75% being singletons. The CDR3 loop spans 14 amino acids. V lost 0 bases and J lost 4, with 12 bases in between. Germline V gene sequence: CDR1 SQVTM, CDR2 ANQGSEA. The sequence came from a man aged 18 to 29 with active or convalescent COVID-19. The J gene is TRBJ1-1, the V gene TRBV29-1; D not resolved. The sequenced sample consisted of peripheral blood. The CDR3 loop reads CSVEDHSGSTEAFF. The CDR3 nucleotides are TGCAGCGTTGAAGACCACTCGGGGTCCACTGAAGCTTTCTTT.